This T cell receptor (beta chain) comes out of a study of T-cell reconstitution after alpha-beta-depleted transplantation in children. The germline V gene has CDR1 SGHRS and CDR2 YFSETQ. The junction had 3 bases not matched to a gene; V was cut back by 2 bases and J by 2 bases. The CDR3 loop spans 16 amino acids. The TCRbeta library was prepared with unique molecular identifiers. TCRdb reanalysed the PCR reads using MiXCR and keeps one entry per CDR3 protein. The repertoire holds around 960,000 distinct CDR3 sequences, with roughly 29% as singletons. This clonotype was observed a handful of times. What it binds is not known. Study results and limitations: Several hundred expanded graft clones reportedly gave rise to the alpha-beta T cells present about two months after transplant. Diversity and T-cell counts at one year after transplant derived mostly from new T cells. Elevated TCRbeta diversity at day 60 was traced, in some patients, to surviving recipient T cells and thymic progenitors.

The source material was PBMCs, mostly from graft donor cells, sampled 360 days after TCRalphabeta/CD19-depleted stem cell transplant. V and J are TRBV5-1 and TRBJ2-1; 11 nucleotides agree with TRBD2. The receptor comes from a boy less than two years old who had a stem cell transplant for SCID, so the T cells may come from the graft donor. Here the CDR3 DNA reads TGCGCCAGCAGCTTTTTAGCGGGGGGGCCCTACAATGAGCAGTTCTTC. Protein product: CASSFLAGGPYNEQFF.